This record concerns one T cell receptor (beta chain) sequence. This CDR3 spans 18 amino acids. In germline, CDR1 is LGHDT, CDR2 YNNKEL (reference sequence). The V gene end was trimmed by 4 bases and the J gene end by 1 base; junction bases not matched to a gene: 8. This sample is drawn from a study of blood T cell repertoires in COVID-19. Study information: From the United States, Italy and Spain came samples of acute and convalescent COVID-19. The analysed material was cDNA or gDNA that came from T cells, B-cell-depleted T cells, or PBMCs.

TCRdb keeps only in-frame clones here, not all; method: immunoSEQ multiplex PCR. The sample lists approximately 310,000 clones; around 90% were seen once. This sequence originates from a man in his 60s who had recovered from COVID-19. The sequencing sample was made of PBMCs or T cells enriched from blood (not recorded which). The V call is TRBV3-1 (or the pseudogene TRBV3-2), the J call TRBJ2-2, with TRBD2 matching over 11 bases. As DNA, the CDR3 is TGTGCCAGCAGCCCTACTAGCGGGAGCGTGGGGAACACCGGGGAGCTGTTTTTT. Encoded protein: CASSPTSGSVGNTGELFF.